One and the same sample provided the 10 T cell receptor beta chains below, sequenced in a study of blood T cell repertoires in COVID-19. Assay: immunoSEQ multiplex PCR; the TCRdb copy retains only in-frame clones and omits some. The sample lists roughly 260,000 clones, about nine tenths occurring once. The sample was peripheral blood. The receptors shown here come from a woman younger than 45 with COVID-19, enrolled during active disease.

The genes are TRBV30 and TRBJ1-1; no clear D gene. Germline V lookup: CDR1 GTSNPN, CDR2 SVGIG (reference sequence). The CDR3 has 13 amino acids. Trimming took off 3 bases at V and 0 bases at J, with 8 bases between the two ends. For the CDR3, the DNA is TGTGCCTGGAGGGCCGTTTTGAACACTGAAGCTTTCTTT. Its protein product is CAWRAVLNTEAFF.

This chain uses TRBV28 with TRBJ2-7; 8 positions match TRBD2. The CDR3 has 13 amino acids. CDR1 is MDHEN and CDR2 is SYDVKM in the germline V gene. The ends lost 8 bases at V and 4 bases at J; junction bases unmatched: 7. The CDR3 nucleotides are TGTGCCAGCCAACCGGGGGGGCTATACGAGCAGTACTTC. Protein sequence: CASQPGGLYEQYF.

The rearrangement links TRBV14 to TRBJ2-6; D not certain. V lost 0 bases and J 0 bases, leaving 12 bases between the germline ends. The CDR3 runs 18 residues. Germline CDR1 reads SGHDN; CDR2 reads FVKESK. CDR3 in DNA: TGTGCCAGCAGCCAAGAGGCAGCAGCGAGCTCTGGGGCCAACGTCCTGACTTTC. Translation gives CASSQEAAASSGANVLTF.

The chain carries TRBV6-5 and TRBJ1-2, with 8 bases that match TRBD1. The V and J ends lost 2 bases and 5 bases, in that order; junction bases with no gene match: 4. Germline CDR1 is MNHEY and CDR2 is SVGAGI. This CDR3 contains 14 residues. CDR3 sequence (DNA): TGTGCCAGCAGTTACCAGGGGGCAGGTTATGGCTACACCTTC. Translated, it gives CASSYQGAGYGYTF.

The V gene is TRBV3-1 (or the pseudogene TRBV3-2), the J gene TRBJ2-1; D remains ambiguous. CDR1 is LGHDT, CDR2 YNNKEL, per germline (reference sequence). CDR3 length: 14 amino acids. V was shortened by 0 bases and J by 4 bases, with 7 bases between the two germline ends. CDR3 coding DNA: TGTGCCAGCAGCCAAGAATCCGGGTACAATGAGCAGTTCTTC. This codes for CASSQESGYNEQFF.

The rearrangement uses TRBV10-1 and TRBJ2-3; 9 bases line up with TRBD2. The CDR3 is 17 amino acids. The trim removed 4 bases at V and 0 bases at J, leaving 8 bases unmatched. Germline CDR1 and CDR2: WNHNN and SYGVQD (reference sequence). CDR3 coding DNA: TGCGCCAGCAGTGGTACTGGACTAGCGCCAAGCACAGATACGCAGTATTTT. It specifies CASSGTGLAPSTDTQYF.

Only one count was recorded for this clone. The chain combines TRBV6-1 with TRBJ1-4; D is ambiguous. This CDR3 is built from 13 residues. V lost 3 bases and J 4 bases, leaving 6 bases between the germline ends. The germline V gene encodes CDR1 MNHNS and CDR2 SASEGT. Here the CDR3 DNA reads TGTGCCAGCAGTGATGCGGGTAATGAAAAACTGTTTTTT. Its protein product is CASSDAGNEKLFF.

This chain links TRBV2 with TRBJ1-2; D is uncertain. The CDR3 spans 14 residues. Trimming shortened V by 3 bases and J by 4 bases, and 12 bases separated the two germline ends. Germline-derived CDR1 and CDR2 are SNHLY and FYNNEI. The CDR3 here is CASSEISVGYGYTF. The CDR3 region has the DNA TGTGCCAGCAGTGAGATTAGCGTCGGCTATGGCTACACCTTC.

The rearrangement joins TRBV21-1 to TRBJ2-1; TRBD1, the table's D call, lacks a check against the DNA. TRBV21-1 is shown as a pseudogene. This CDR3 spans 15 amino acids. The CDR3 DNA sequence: TGTGCCAGCAGCAATGTGGACAGGGCCAACAATGAGCAGTTCTTC. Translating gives CASSNVDRANNEQFF.

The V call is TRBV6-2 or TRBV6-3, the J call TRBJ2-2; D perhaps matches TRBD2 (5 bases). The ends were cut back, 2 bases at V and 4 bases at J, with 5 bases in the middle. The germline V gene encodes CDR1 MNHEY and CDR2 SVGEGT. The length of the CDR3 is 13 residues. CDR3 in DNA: TGTGCCAGCAGTTACGGGAGCACCGGGGAGCTGTTTTTT. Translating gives CASSYGSTGELFF.